The rows below give T cell receptor beta chains drawn from one sample of a study of cytomegalovirus exposure and HLA in healthy donors. Libraries were prepared by immunoSEQ multiplex PCR; TCRdb keeps only in-frame clonotypes and omits some of them. The table has over 100,000 clones, approximately 89% seen once; the top ten hold around 3.3%. The sequencing sample was made of PBMCs. These receptors were collected from a man between 25 and 39 years old in good health and CMV-seronegative. Both conserved end residues are part of each CDR3.

v_gene	j_gene	CDR3aa
TRBV2	TRBJ1-4	CASQRGLAEKLFF
TRBV7-9	TRBJ2-7	CASSPGLTYEQYF
TRBV9	TRBJ1-1	CASSVGGRQGGSTEAFF
TRBV19	TRBJ1-5	CASSDRRGQPQHF
TRBV10-1	TRBJ2-4	CASSEGQGLVFPKNIQYF
TRBV9	TRBJ1-3	CASSVQGGGNTIYF
TRBV28	TRBJ1-1	CATYVNTEAFF
TRBV4-3	TRBJ2-3	CASSQGSGKGSDTQYF
TRBV4-1	TRBJ1-5	CASSQTGNQPQHF
TRBV2	TRBJ1-1	CASSDIGAGQGAEAFF
TRBV7-8	TRBJ1-2	CASSLGPDNYGYTF
TRBV7-6	TRBJ1-4	CASSFGTGVSEKLFF
TRBV27	TRBJ1-4	CASSPVQVATNEKLFF
TRBV27	TRBJ1-5	CASSLSGYSNQPQHF
TRBV11-2	TRBJ2-5	CASSLGTQGRETQYF
TRBV5-5	TRBJ2-1	CASSFLDSLPTNEQFF
TRBV11-2	TRBJ1-4	CASSRGAGDEKLFF
TRBV12-5	TRBJ2-1	CASGASGGVHNEQFF
TRBV5-1	TRBJ2-7	CASSLTTYEQYF
TRBV11-2	TRBJ1-2	CASSHWTGEYGYTF
TRBV5-8	TRBJ1-6	CASAVTGGHLFSPLHF
TRBV28	TRBJ1-3	CASSSTGFGNTIYF
TRBV18	TRBJ1-1	CASSPTRSDTEAFF
TRBV7-9	TRBJ1-5	CASSPGGQKNQPQHF
TRBV25-1	TRBJ2-7	CASSGRGFHEQYF
TRBV4-3	TRBJ2-2	CASRGGRGELFF
TRBV6-1	TRBJ1-5	CASSETTGTSWPQHF
TRBV7-8	TRBJ2-7	CASNSPWEEQYF
TRBV4-1	TRBJ2-7	CASSQDRGYEQYF
TRBV19	TRBJ1-6	CASSRQYNSPLHF
TRBV7-6	TRBJ2-1	CASSLGDFYNEQFF
TRBV4-1	TRBJ2-3	CASSQPGLDGTDTQYF
TRBV19	TRBJ2-7	CASSIMTGSNPYEQYF
TRBV6-6	TRBJ1-1	CASTEQLQGTEAFF
TRBV6-1	TRBJ2-7	CASSGLTGESYEQYF